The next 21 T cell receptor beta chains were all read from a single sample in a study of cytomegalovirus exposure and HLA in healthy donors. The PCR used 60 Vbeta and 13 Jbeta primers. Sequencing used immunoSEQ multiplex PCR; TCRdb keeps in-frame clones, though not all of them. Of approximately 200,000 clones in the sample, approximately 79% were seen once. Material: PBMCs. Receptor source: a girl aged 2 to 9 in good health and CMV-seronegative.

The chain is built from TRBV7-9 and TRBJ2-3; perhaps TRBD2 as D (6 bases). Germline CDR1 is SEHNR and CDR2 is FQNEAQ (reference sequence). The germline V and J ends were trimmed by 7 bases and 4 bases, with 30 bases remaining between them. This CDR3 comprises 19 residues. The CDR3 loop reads CASILDTLGRESGADTQYF. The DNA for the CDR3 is TGTGCCAGCATACTGGACACCCTCGGGCGGGAAAGCGGCGCAGATACGCAGTATTTT.

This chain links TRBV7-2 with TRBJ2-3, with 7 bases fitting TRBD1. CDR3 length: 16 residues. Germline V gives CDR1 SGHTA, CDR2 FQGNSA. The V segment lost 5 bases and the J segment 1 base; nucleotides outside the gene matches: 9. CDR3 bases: TGTGCCAGCAGCCCTAGACAGGGAAGGGGCACAGATACGCAGTATTTT. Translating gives CASSPRQGRGTDTQYF. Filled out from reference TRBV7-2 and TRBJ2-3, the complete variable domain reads GAGVSQSPSNKVTEKGKDVELRCDPISGHTALYWYRQSLGQGLEFLIYFQGNSAPDKSGLPSDRFSAERTGGSVSTLTIQRTQQEDSAVYLCASSPRQGRGTDTQYFGPGTRLTVL.

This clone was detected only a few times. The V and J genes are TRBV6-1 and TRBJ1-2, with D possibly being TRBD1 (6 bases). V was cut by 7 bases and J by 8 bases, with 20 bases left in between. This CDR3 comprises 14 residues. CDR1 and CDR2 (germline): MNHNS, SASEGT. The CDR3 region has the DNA TGTGCCAGCACCGAAGGGGGGGGGCGAGAAGGCTACACCTTC. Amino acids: CASTEGGGREGYTF.

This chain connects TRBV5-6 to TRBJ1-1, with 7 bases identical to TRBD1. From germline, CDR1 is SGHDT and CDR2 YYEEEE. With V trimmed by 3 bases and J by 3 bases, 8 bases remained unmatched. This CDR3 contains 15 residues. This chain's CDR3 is CASSYNSGGHTEAFF. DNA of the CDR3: TGTGCCAGCAGCTACAATTCAGGGGGACACACTGAAGCTTTCTTT.

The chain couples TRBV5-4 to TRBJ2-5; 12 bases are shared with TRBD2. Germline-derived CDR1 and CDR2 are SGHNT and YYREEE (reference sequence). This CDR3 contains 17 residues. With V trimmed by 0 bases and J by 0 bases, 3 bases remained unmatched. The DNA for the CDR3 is TGTGCCAGCAGCTTGGGACTAGCGGGGGCCCACCAAGAGACCCAGTACTTC. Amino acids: CASSLGLAGAHQETQYF.

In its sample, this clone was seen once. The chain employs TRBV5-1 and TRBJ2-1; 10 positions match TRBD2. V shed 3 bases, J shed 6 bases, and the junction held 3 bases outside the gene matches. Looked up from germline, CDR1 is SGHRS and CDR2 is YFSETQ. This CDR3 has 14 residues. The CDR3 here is CASSWTSGLNEQFF. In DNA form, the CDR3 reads TGCGCCAGCAGCTGGACTAGCGGACTCAATGAGCAGTTCTTC.

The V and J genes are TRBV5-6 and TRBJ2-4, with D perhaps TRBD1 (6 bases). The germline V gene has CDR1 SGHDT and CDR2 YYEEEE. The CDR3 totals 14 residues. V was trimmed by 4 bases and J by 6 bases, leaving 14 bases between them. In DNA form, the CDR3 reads TGTGCCAGCAGCAGGGGGTATAATGGAAACATTCAGTACTTC. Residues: CASSRGYNGNIQYF.

This CDR3 reads CASSETGSHTGELFF. CDR3 sequence (DNA): TGTGCCAGCAGTGAAACAGGGTCTCACACCGGGGAGCTGTTTTTT. The chain links TRBV6-1 to TRBJ2-2; a weak D match, TRBD1 (6 bases). The CDR3 totals 15 residues. Looked up from germline, CDR1 is MNHNS and CDR2 is SASEGT. Trimming took off 2 bases at V and 3 bases at J, with 10 bases between the two ends.

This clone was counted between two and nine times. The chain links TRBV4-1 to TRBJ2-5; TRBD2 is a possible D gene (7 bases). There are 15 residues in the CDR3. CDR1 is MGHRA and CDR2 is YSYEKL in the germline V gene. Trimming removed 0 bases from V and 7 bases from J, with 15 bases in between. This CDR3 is CASSQERGGSVTQYF. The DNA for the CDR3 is TGCGCCAGCAGCCAAGAGCGCGGGGGCTCGGTGACCCAGTACTTC.

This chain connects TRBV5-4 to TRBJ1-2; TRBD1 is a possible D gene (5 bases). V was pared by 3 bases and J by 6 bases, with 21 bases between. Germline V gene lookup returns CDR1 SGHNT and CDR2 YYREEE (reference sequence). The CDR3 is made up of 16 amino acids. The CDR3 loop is CASSYLLRGYKDGYTF. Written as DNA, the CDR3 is TGTGCCAGCAGCTATTTGTTACGGGGGTATAAGGATGGCTACACCTTC.

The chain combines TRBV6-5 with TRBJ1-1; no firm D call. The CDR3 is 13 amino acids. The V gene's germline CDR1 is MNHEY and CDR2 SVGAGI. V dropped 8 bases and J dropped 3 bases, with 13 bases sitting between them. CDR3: CASRNSLYTEAFF. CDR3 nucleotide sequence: TGTGCCAGCCGAAACTCCCTGTACACTGAAGCTTTCTTT.

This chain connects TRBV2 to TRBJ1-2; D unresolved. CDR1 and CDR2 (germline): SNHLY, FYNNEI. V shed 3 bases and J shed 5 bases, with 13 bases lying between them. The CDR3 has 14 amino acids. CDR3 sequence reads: CASSDLTEKYGYTF. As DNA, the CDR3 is TGTGCCAGCAGTGACCTGACGGAGAAATATGGCTACACCTTC.

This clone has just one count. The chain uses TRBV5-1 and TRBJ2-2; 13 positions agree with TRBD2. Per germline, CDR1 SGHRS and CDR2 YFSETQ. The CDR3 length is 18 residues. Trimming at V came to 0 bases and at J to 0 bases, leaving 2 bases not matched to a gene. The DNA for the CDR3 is TGCGCCAGCAGCTTGGGGGGGACTAGCGGGACGAACACCGGGGAGCTGTTTTTT. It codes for CASSLGGTSGTNTGELFF.

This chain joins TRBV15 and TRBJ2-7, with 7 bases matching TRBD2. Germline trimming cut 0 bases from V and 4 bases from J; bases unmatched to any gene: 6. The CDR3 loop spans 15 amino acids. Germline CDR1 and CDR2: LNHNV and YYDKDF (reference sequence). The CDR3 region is CATSRDHSGYYEQYF. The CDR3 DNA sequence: TGTGCCACCAGCAGAGATCATAGCGGGTATTACGAGCAGTACTTC.

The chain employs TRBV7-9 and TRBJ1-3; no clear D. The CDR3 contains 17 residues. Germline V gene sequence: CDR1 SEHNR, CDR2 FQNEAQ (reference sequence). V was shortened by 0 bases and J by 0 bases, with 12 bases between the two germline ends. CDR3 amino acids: CASSLAWVSSSGNTIYF. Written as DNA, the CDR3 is TGTGCCAGCAGCTTAGCCTGGGTATCTAGCTCTGGAAACACCATATATTTT.

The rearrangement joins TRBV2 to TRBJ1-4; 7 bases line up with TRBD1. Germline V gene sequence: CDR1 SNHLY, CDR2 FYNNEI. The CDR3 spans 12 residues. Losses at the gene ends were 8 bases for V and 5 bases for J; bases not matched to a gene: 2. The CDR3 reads CASGQENEKLFF. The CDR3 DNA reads TGTGCCAGCGGACAGGAGAATGAAAAACTGTTTTTT.

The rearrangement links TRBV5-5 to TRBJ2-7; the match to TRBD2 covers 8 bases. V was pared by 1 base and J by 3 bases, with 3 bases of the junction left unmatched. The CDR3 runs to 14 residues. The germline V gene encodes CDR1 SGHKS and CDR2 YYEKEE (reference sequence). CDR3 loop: CASSLSSGSYEQYF. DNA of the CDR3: TGTGCCAGCAGCTTGTCGAGCGGGAGCTACGAGCAGTACTTC.

CDR3 residues: CASAYSTGELFF. The CDR3 coding sequence is TGTGCCAGCGCCTATTCCACCGGGGAGCTGTTTTTT. The V gene is TRBV6-5, the J gene TRBJ2-2; D is unclear. Trimming stripped 8 bases from V and 4 bases from J, with 8 bases between. CDR1 is MNHEY and CDR2 is SVGAGI in the germline V gene. This CDR3 spans 12 amino acids.

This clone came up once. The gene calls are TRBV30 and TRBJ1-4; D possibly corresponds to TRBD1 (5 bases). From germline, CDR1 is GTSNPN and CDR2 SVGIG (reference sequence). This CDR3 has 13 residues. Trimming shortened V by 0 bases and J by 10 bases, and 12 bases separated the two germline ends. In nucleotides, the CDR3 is TGTGCCTGGAGTGTACTCGTAGGGGTAAAACTGTTTTTT. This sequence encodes CAWSVLVGVKLFF.

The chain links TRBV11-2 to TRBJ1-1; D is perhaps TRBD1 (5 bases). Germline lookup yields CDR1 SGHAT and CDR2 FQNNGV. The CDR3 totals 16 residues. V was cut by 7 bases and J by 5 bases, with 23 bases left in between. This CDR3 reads CASTRGGGKRFTEAFF. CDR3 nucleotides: TGTGCCAGCACCCGGGGGGGAGGCAAGAGGTTTACTGAAGCTTTCTTT.

The CDR3 nucleotides are TGTGCCAGCGGAGGGGACGGCCTTGGCTACACCTTC. It translates to CASGGDGLGYTF. This chain connects TRBV5-6 to TRBJ1-2; D may be TRBD1 (5 bases). Per germline, CDR1 SGHDT and CDR2 YYEEEE. This CDR3 has 12 amino acids. The germline V and J ends were trimmed by 7 bases and 7 bases, with 14 bases remaining between them. The full variable domain, with the rest looked up from reference TRBV5-6 and TRBJ1-2, is DAGVTQSPTHLIKTRGQQVTLRCSPKSGHDTVSWYQQALGQGPQFIFQYYEEEERQRGNFPDRFSGHQFPNYSSELNVNALLLGDSALYLCASGGDGLGYTFGSGTRLTVV.